The 15 T cell receptor beta chains below all came from one sample that was sequenced in a study of STAT5B mutations in CD4+ large granular lymphocyte leukemia. The repertoire was sequenced with immunoSEQ multiplex PCR; TCRdb's copy has only in-frame clones and lacks some. The sample records some 4,900 clones, around nine tenths being singletons. Sequencing was done on a sample of PBMCs. The receptor source for this set is a man aged 40-50 years with CD4+ T-cell large granular lymphocyte leukemia.

The V gene is TRBV28, the J gene TRBJ2-7; TRBD2 might be the D (5 bases). Looked up from germline, CDR1 is MDHEN and CDR2 is SYDVKM. The CDR3 is made up of 16 amino acids. Trimming removed 8 bases at V and 0 bases at J, with 20 bases between. Here the CDR3 reads CASLSSGLSVSYEQYF. CDR3 sequence (DNA): TGTGCCAGCCTATCGTCCGGACTTTCAGTCTCCTACGAGCAGTACTTC.

CDR3 in amino acids: CASSAGVNYEQYF. In nucleotides, the CDR3 is TGTGCCAGTAGTGCCGGGGTGAATTACGAGCAGTACTTC. J is TRBJ2-7 and V is TRBV19; TRBD2 might be the D (5 bases). Germline CDR1 is LNHDA and CDR2 is SQIVND (reference sequence). V dropped 5 bases and J dropped 4 bases, with 12 bases sitting between them. The CDR3 extends over 13 amino acids.

Worth noting for this clone: A read error is possible here, since a much larger clone lies one base away. The genes are TRBV30 and TRBJ1-2; TRBD1 aligns across 8 bases. There are 14 residues in the CDR3. Germline V gives CDR1 GTSNPN, CDR2 SVGIG (reference sequence). CDR3 nucleotides: TGTGCCTGGAGTGTACATCAGGGGGCTTATGGCTACATCTTC. Its protein is CAWSVHQGAYGYIF.

The V and J genes are TRBV6-1 and TRBJ2-7; a weak D match, TRBD1 (6 bases). Per germline, CDR1 MNHNS and CDR2 SASEGT. The CDR3 has 16 residues. Between the trimmed V and J ends, which lost 1 base and 5 bases, there was a span of 18 bases. CDR3 coding DNA: TGTGCCAGCAGTGAAGGACCAGGCAGGGGACGGAACGAGCAGTACTTC. It codes for CASSEGPGRGRNEQYF.

This sequence joins TRBV30 and TRBJ2-7; no firm D call. Trimming stripped 2 bases from V and 6 bases from J, with 8 bases between. The CDR3 is 11 residues long. Germline V CDR1 and CDR2: GTSNPN, SVGIG (reference sequence). CDR3: CAWSYTLEQYF. Written as DNA, the CDR3 is TGTGCCTGGAGTTACACTCTCGAGCAGTACTTC.

This clone has only a few counts. V is TRBV11-3 and J is TRBJ2-1; D possibly corresponds to TRBD1 (6 bases). This CDR3 comprises 14 residues. V lost 8 bases and J 1 base, leaving 12 bases between the germline ends. Germline CDR1 reads SGHNT; CDR2 reads YENEEA. The CDR3 loop reads CASEQGRSYNEQFF. The CDR3 bases are TGTGCCAGCGAACAGGGTCGATCCTACAATGAGCAGTTCTTC.

The chain is built from TRBV28 and TRBJ1-5; D is possibly TRBD1 (5 bases). Germline V lookup: CDR1 MDHEN, CDR2 SYDVKM. V dropped 3 bases and J dropped 0 bases, with 15 bases sitting between them. This CDR3 is 17 amino acids long. The DNA for the CDR3 is TGTGCCAGCAGTTTCCCCGGGACCAAGACTAGCAATCAGCCCCAGCATTTT. As protein: CASSFPGTKTSNQPQHF.

The chain is built from TRBV28 and TRBJ2-7, with D uncertain. Germline CDR1 is MDHEN and CDR2 is SYDVKM. V was clipped by 3 bases and J by 3 bases, with 24 bases between them. The CDR3 spans 18 residues. CDR3 in amino acids: CASSLGQPGLGHYYEQYF. The DNA of the CDR3 is TGTGCCAGCAGTTTGGGCCAACCGGGCCTAGGGCATTACTACGAGCAGTACTTC. The complete variable domain, with remaining parts taken from reference TRBV28 and TRBJ2-7, reads DVKVTQSSRYLVKRTGEKVFLECVQDMDHENMFWYRQDPGLGLRLIYFSYDVKMKEKGDIPEGYSVSREKKERFSLILESASTNQTSMYLCASSLGQPGLGHYYEQYFGPGTRLTVT.

The chain links TRBV6-5 to TRBJ1-5, with 9 bases fitting TRBD1. Trimming removed 5 bases from V and 7 bases from J; junction bases left unmatched: 9. The CDR3 covers 15 residues. Germline CDR1 and CDR2: MNHEY and SVGAGI. Here the CDR3 reads CASSPTGGRRQPQHF. The CDR3 nucleotides are TGTGCCAGCAGTCCAACAGGGGGCAGAAGGCAGCCCCAGCATTTT.

This clone was seen only once. The chain employs TRBV2 and TRBJ1-1; D is undetermined. The V gene lost 7 bases and the J gene lost 6 bases, with 12 bases spanning the gap. Per the germline V gene, CDR1 is SNHLY and CDR2 is FYNNEI. The length of the CDR3 is 12 residues. CDR3 protein: CASILNGAEAFF. Here the CDR3 DNA reads TGTGCCAGCATCCTGAACGGGGCTGAAGCTTTCTTT.

The rearrangement joins TRBV7-9 to TRBJ2-1; possibly TRBD2 for D (5 bases). This CDR3 has 12 residues. CDR1 and CDR2 from the germline V gene are SEHNR and FQNEAQ (reference sequence). The V gene lost 4 bases and the J gene lost 8 bases, with 9 bases spanning the gap. The CDR3 DNA is TGTGCCAGCAGCTCAACTAGTTATGAGCAGTTCTTC. Amino acid sequence: CASSSTSYEQFF.

The V and J genes are TRBV5-1 and TRBJ2-2; 7 bases line up with TRBD2. Germline CDR1 SGHRS, CDR2 YFSETQ. With 1 base clipped from V and 6 bases from J, the junction kept 9 bases outside the gene matches. CDR3 size: 16 residues. CDR3 sequence (DNA): TGCGCCAGCAGCTTGCTAGGCGGGAGAAACCCCGGGGAGCTGTTTTTT. Amino acid sequence: CASSLLGGRNPGELFF.

This clone was recorded once. V is TRBV29-1 and J is TRBJ1-1; tentatively, D is TRBD1 (5 bases). The germline V gene has CDR1 SQVTM and CDR2 ANQGSEA. V dropped 4 bases and J dropped 3 bases, with 18 bases sitting between them. This CDR3 comprises 15 residues. DNA for the CDR3: TGCAGCGTTGGGAGGGGCAGCTTACTTTACACTGAAGCTTTCTTT. Amino acids: CSVGRGSLLYTEAFF.

This clone was found a few times. The chain is built from TRBV5-1 and TRBJ1-5; D may be TRBD1 (6 bases). Trimming stripped 5 bases from V and 6 bases from J, with 27 bases between. Germline assignment: CDR1 SGHRS and CDR2 YFSETQ. The CDR3 consists of 18 residues. This CDR3 is CASRGETMGTGACQPQHF. DNA of the CDR3: TGCGCCAGCAGGGGGGAGACAATGGGGACGGGGGCATGTCAGCCCCAGCATTTT.

This clone is a singleton in its sample. The CDR3 DNA reads as TGTGCCAGCAGCCCCAGTGTGGGTTACGAGCAGTACTTC. Its translation is CASSPSVGYEQYF. The rearrangement uses TRBV7-9 and TRBJ2-7; the D is unclear. The CDR3 extends over 13 amino acids. CDR1 is SEHNR and CDR2 is FQNEAQ in the germline V gene (reference sequence). V was trimmed by 5 bases and J by 4 bases, leaving 12 bases between them.